This is a list of T cell receptor beta chains from one sample in a study of T cell responses to AZD1222 COVID-19 vaccine. Clones were read by immunoSEQ multiplex PCR, and TCRdb kept only the in-frame ones, dropping some. The sample shows 100,000 to 150,000 clones, 88% of them seen only once. The source material was peripheral blood, sampled on day 0 of AZD1222 vaccination. These receptors all stem from an adult in good health. The CDR3 runs from the conserved cysteine through the conserved F or W. D genes are given only for firm matches. Size is stated for part of the rows, as once, few or many counts, or as a class when the clone is expanded.

DNA: TGTGCCAGCAGCCCCGGGGGGTCAGGTGAAAAACTGTTTTTT; CDR3: CASSPGGSGEKLFF; size: .; V: TRBV7-2; D: .; J: TRBJ1-4
DNA: TGTGCCAGCAGCTCACCCCAGGGGGCGCATGAAAAACTGTTTTTT; CDR3: CASSSPQGAHEKLFF; size: .; V: TRBV3-1/TRBV3-2; D: TRBD1; J: TRBJ1-4
DNA: TGTGCCAGTAGTATAGGACGGGGAGTAGGGCAGCCCCAGCATTTT; CDR3: CASSIGRGVGQPQHF; size: .; V: TRBV19; D: .; J: TRBJ1-5
DNA: TGTGCCAGCAGTCGGGACAGGGGCTACGAGCAGTACTTC; CDR3: CASSRDRGYEQYF; size: once; V: TRBV12-3/TRBV12-4; D: TRBD1; J: TRBJ2-7
DNA: TGTGCCAGCAGCTCCGGGGCCTATGAAAAACTGTTTTTT; CDR3: CASSSGAYEKLFF; size: .; V: TRBV5-6; D: .; J: TRBJ1-4
DNA: TGTGCCAGTACCTACAGCGCTGGCTCTGGGGCCAACGTCCTGACTTTC; CDR3: CASTYSAGSGANVLTF; size: few; V: TRBV19; D: .; J: TRBJ2-6
DNA: TGCAGCGCCGAGCGGGGTAACAGCTACACCTTC; CDR3: CSAERGNSYTF; size: once; V: TRBV29-1; D: .; J: TRBJ1-2
DNA: TGTGCCAGCAGGCTGGACTACCCAAGGGAGACCCAGTACTTC; CDR3: CASRLDYPRETQYF; size: .; V: TRBV2; D: .; J: TRBJ2-5
DNA: TGCAGTGCTAGTAGGGTGCGGGGCAATCAGCCCCAGCATTTT; CDR3: CSASRVRGNQPQHF; size: .; V: TRBV20-1; D: .; J: TRBJ1-5
DNA: TGCGCCAGCAGCTCACGAGCTAGCGGGATGAGCACAGATACGCAGTATTTT; CDR3: CASSSRASGMSTDTQYF; size: .; V: TRBV5-1; D: TRBD2; J: TRBJ2-3
DNA: TGTGCCAGCAGCAACCAGGGGACAAATGAGCAGTTCTTC; CDR3: CASSNQGTNEQFF; size: .; V: TRBV7-3; D: .; J: TRBJ2-1
DNA: TGTGCCAGCTCACCCGCGACAGGGCAAACTGAAGCTTTCTTT; CDR3: CASSPATGQTEAFF; size: .; V: TRBV18; D: TRBD1; J: TRBJ1-1
DNA: TGTGCCAGCAGCGCGGGCGCGGGGAGCTGGGTTACTGGCTACACCTTC; CDR3: CASSAGAGSWVTGYTF; size: .; V: TRBV5-5; D: .; J: TRBJ1-2
DNA: TGTGCCAGCAACGTAAAGGTGGCAACTAATGAAAAACTGTTTTTT; CDR3: CASNVKVATNEKLFF; size: .; V: TRBV2; D: .; J: TRBJ1-4
DNA: TGTGCCAGCAGTGAAGGGACAGGGGTAGATACGCAGTATTTT; CDR3: CASSEGTGVDTQYF; size: .; V: TRBV6-1; D: TRBD1; J: TRBJ2-3
DNA: TGTGCCAGCGAGGGGGACAGCTCCTACGAGCAGTACTTC; CDR3: CASEGDSSYEQYF; size: .; V: TRBV3-1/TRBV3-2; D: TRBD1; J: TRBJ2-7
DNA: TGTGCCAGCAGCTATACAGGGGGCGGATTAGCTTTCTTT; CDR3: CASSYTGGGLAFF; size: .; V: TRBV11-2; D: TRBD1; J: TRBJ1-1
DNA: TGTGCCAGCAGTTCCCCGGGACGAAGAGAGAGTGGCTACACCTTC; CDR3: CASSSPGRRESGYTF; size: few; V: TRBV28; D: .; J: TRBJ1-2
DNA: TGTGCCAGCAGCCAAGACCGGGAGGAGACCCAGTACTTC; CDR3: CASSQDREETQYF; size: .; V: TRBV4-2; D: .; J: TRBJ2-5
DNA: TGTGCCAGCAGCTTAGCCCCAATTGGGGGTCAGCCCCAGCATTTT; CDR3: CASSLAPIGGQPQHF; size: .; V: TRBV7-2; D: .; J: TRBJ1-5
DNA: TGCGCCAGCAGCTTGGGTGACAGGGCCGAGGGCAATCAGCCCCAGCATTTT; CDR3: CASSLGDRAEGNQPQHF; size: .; V: TRBV5-1; D: TRBD1; J: TRBJ1-5
DNA: TGTGCCAGCAGCTTTGATGTTGTGGAGCAGTACTTC; CDR3: CASSFDVVEQYF; size: .; V: TRBV12-1; D: .; J: TRBJ2-7
DNA: TGTGCCAGCAGCTTGTGGGGGGGCGAAGGAATGAACACTGAAGCTTTCTTT; CDR3: CASSLWGGEGMNTEAFF; size: .; V: TRBV5-8; D: .; J: TRBJ1-1
DNA: TGCGCCAGCAGCCAAGATGGCGGGACCGCAGATACGCAGTATTTT; CDR3: CASSQDGGTADTQYF; size: .; V: TRBV4-3; D: .; J: TRBJ2-3
DNA: TGTGCCAGCAGCTTAGGCCGGGGCGTCTTGGAGACCCAGTACTTC; CDR3: CASSLGRGVLETQYF; size: once; V: TRBV13; D: .; J: TRBJ2-5
DNA: TGTGCCAGCCTAGGCGACAGGGGTTATAAATCAGCCCAGCATTTT; CDR3: CASLGDRGYKSAQHF; size: .; V: TRBV6-5; D: TRBD1; J: TRBJ1-5
DNA: TGTGCCAGCAGTGGTCCCAATGGGGGGGTTTGGTATGGCTACACCTTC; CDR3: CASSGPNGGVWYGYTF; size: once; V: TRBV6-1; D: .; J: TRBJ1-2
DNA: TGTGCCAGTAGTACCCTAGCGAGCGAGCAGTTCTTC; CDR3: CASSTLASEQFF; size: .; V: TRBV19; D: .; J: TRBJ2-1
DNA: TGTGCCAGCAGCCAAGGGAGGGGGGGCAATCAGCCCCAGCATTTT; CDR3: CASSQGRGGNQPQHF; size: .; V: TRBV4-2; D: .; J: TRBJ1-5
DNA: TGTGCCAGCAGCTTAGCGGGAGTGGTCTACGAGCAGTACTTC; CDR3: CASSLAGVVYEQYF; size: .; V: TRBV7-9; D: .; J: TRBJ2-7
DNA: TGTGCCAGCAGCTCCAGGGTCCCCACTGAAGCTTTCTTT; CDR3: CASSSRVPTEAFF; size: .; V: TRBV27; D: .; J: TRBJ1-1
DNA: TGCAGCGTTGACCAGGGACAGGACACTGAAGCTTTCTTT; CDR3: CSVDQGQDTEAFF; size: once; V: TRBV29-1; D: TRBD1; J: TRBJ1-1
DNA: TGCGCCAGCAGCTTGGGGGGCTCTCCGGGTGGCTACACCTTC; CDR3: CASSLGGSPGGYTF; size: .; V: TRBV5-1; D: .; J: TRBJ1-2
DNA: TGTGCCACCATTGAATGTACGAGGGTTTACACTGAAGCTTTCTTT; CDR3: CATIECTRVYTEAFF; size: .; V: TRBV24-1; D: .; J: TRBJ1-1
DNA: TGCGCCAGCAGCCCCGGACAGGAACCCACTGAAGCTTTCTTT; CDR3: CASSPGQEPTEAFF; size: .; V: TRBV5-1; D: TRBD1; J: TRBJ1-1
DNA: TGTGCCAGCAGTGGGGGGGCGACAGGTCGATCACCCCTCCACTTT; CDR3: CASSGGATGRSPLHF; size: .; V: TRBV2; D: .; J: TRBJ1-6
DNA: TGTGCCAGCTCACTCTGGACTAGCGGGAGAACATCCTACGAGCAGTACTTC; CDR3: CASSLWTSGRTSYEQYF; size: .; V: TRBV18; D: TRBD2; J: TRBJ2-7
DNA: TGTGCCAGCAGCCCGAACCCAGGGGGGAGCTCTGGAAACACCATATATTTT; CDR3: CASSPNPGGSSGNTIYF; size: .; V: TRBV4-2; D: TRBD1; J: TRBJ1-3
DNA: TGTGCCACCAGTGGGGGGGGAGGGGCCTTCTCCTACAATGAGCAGTTCTTC; CDR3: CATSGGGGAFSYNEQFF; size: .; V: TRBV24-1; D: TRBD2; J: TRBJ2-1
DNA: TGTGCCAGCAGCTTAGTTGGGGGAGGGACTTTGTACCAAGAGACCCAGTACTTC; CDR3: CASSLVGGGTLYQETQYF; size: .; V: TRBV7-9; D: TRBD2; J: TRBJ2-5
DNA: TGCGCCAGCAGCTCCAATCAGGACAGGTACAATGAGCAGTTCTTC; CDR3: CASSSNQDRYNEQFF; size: .; V: TRBV5-1; D: TRBD1; J: TRBJ2-1
DNA: TGTGCCAGCAGCCCCATGGACAGGTTCACCGGGGAGCTGTTTTTT; CDR3: CASSPMDRFTGELFF; size: .; V: TRBV5-4; D: TRBD1; J: TRBJ2-2
DNA: TGTGCCAGCAGCTTAGTTTACGGCACTAATGAAAAACTGTTTTTT; CDR3: CASSLVYGTNEKLFF; size: .; V: TRBV7-2; D: .; J: TRBJ1-4
DNA: TGTGCCAGCAGTACTAACTATGGCTACACCTTC; CDR3: CASSTNYGYTF; size: .; V: TRBV12-3/TRBV12-4; D: .; J: TRBJ1-2
DNA: TGTGCCAGTAGGGGACGGCTCTCTGGGGCCAACGTCCTGACTTTC; CDR3: CASRGRLSGANVLTF; size: .; V: TRBV19; D: .; J: TRBJ2-6
DNA: TGTGCCAGCAGCTTCGGCGGGATTACAGATACGCAGTATTTT; CDR3: CASSFGGITDTQYF; size: .; V: TRBV5-4; D: .; J: TRBJ2-3
DNA: TGCGCCAGCAGCACCTTGGACAGTAGCACTGAAGCTTTCTTT; CDR3: CASSTLDSSTEAFF; size: once; V: TRBV5-1; D: .; J: TRBJ1-1
DNA: TGTGCCAGCAGTCTTACCGGGACCCCTTTTAATTCACCCCTCCACTTT; CDR3: CASSLTGTPFNSPLHF; size: few; V: TRBV2; D: .; J: TRBJ1-6
DNA: TGTGCCAGCAGCTTAGTGGGGGCGAGACAAGAGACCCAGTACTTC; CDR3: CASSLVGARQETQYF; size: .; V: TRBV7-2; D: .; J: TRBJ2-5